The entry below gives a single T cell receptor (beta chain) sequence along with its context. A much larger clone differs by one base, so this may be a read error. Out of unsorted whole blood came the blood RNA, and germline DNA was extracted as well. The data are from a study of tumor-infiltrating lymphocytes in primary liver carcinoma. The CDR3 runs 14 residues. Germline V lookup: CDR1 SGHNT, CDR2 YYREEE (reference sequence). Production of TCR beta cDNA used around 500 ng total RNA together with a constant-region primer. Modified slightly, ARM-PCR produced TCR beta libraries over three nested multiplex PCR rounds. TRBV1-TRBV30 forward primers and a C-beta reverse primer were used in the first two PCR rounds, which each ran for approximately 11 cycles. TCRdb re-called the multiplex PCR reads through MiXCR, storing one row per CDR3 protein. Altogether about 310,000 distinct CDR3 sequences are present, over 55% being singletons, with the ten largest covering about 8.4%.

This clonotype originated in a man aged 35-49 years with primary liver carcinoma and hepatitis B virus infection. The chain is built from TRBV5-4 and TRBJ2-5; 10 nucleotides line up with TRBD1. The material sequenced was peripheral blood. The CDR3 spells CVSSSGTGEETQYF. The CDR3 DNA sequence: TGTGTCAGCAGCTCTGGGACAGGGGAAGAGACCCAGTACTTC.